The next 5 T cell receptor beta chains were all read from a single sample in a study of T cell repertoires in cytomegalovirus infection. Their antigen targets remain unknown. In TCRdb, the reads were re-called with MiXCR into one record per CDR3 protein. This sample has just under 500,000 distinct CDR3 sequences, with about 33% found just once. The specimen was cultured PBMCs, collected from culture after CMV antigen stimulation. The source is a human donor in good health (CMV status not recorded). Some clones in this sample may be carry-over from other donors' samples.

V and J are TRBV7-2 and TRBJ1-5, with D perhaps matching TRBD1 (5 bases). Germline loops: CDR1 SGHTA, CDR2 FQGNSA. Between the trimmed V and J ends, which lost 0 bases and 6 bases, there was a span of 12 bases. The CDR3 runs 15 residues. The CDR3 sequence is CASSLAPGRGQPQHF. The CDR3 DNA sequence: TGTGCCAGCAGCTTAGCCCCGGGGCGAGGTCAGCCCCAGCATTTT.

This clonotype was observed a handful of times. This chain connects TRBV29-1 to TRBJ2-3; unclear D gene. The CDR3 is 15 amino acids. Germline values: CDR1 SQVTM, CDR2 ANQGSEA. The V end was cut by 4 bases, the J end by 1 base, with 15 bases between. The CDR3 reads CSVARLAVGTDTQYF. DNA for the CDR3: TGCAGCGTTGCCCGTCTGGCGGTTGGCACAGATACGCAGTATTTT.

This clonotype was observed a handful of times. In DNA, the CDR3 is TGTGCCAGCAGCTACTCCGGCAGCAGGGCCCAGCATTTT. This sequence encodes CASSYSGSRAQHF. The rearrangement joins TRBV5-5 to TRBJ1-5; the D gene is possibly TRBD1 (5 bases). Trimming shortened V by 3 bases and J by 11 bases, and 15 bases separated the two germline ends. CDR3 length: 13 residues. Germline V gene lookup returns CDR1 SGHKS and CDR2 YYEKEE (reference sequence).

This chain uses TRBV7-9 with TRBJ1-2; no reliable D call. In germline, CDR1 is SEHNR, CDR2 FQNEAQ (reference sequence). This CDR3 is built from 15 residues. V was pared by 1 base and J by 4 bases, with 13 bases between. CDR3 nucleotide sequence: TGTGCCAGCAGCTTAGATGGTGCAAAATCCTATGGCTACACCTTC. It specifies CASSLDGAKSYGYTF.

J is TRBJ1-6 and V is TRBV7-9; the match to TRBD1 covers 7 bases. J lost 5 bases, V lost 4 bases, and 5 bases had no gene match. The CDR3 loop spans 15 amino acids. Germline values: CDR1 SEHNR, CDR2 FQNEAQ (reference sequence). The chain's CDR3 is CASSSRQGHNSPLHF. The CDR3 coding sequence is TGTGCCAGCAGCTCTCGACAGGGCCATAATTCACCCCTCCACTTT.